One and the same sample provided the 30 T cell receptor beta chains below, sequenced in a study of OX40 agonist ivuxolimab in advanced cancers. Profiling relied on immunoSEQ multiplex PCR, and the TCRdb table lists in-frame clones only, not all of them. The table shows 98,000 or so clones, with roughly nine tenths occurring only once. Sequences were derived from CD4+ or CD8+ T cells sorted from blood, sampled in a trial of the OX40 agonist ivuxolimab. The receptors originated from an adult with an advanced solid tumor such as melanoma, head and neck, liver or kidney cancer.

V is TRBV13 and J is TRBJ1-1; 8 positions agree with TRBD1. This CDR3 has 15 residues. Germline-derived CDR1 and CDR2 are PRHDT and FYEKMQ (reference sequence). V gave up 6 bases and J gave up 5 bases; unmatched junction bases: 11. DNA for the CDR3: TGTGCCAGCAGTATCGAAGGACAGGGATATACTGAAGCTTTCTTT. It translates to CASSIEGQGYTEAFF.

In DNA, the CDR3 is TGTGCCAGCAGCTCCTCCGGGAGGGTTTACAATGAGCAGTTCTTC. Amino acid sequence: CASSSSGRVYNEQFF. This chain joins TRBV5-4 and TRBJ2-1; 8 bases fit TRBD2. Germline V gives CDR1 SGHNT, CDR2 YYREEE (reference sequence). CDR3 length: 15 residues. After removal of 3 bases from V and 4 bases from J, the junction contained 6 bases not matched to a gene.

CDR3 sequence: CASNTAGEDYGYTF. The CDR3 DNA is TGTGCCAGCAATACCGCGGGGGAGGACTATGGCTACACCTTC. The genes are TRBV28 and TRBJ1-2; D is perhaps TRBD1 (5 bases). The CDR3 is 14 residues long. Between the trimmed V and J ends, which lost 7 bases and 3 bases, there was a span of 15 bases. The V gene's germline CDR1 is MDHEN and CDR2 SYDVKM.

This chain links TRBV7-8 with TRBJ1-6; TRBD1 is a possible D gene (6 bases). The germline CDR1 and CDR2 sequences are SGHVS and FQNEAQ. The CDR3 totals 14 residues. V gave up 3 bases and J gave up 5 bases, with 8 bases separating them. This chain's CDR3 is CASSFHRDNSPLHF. CDR3 DNA: TGTGCCAGCAGCTTCCACAGGGATAATTCACCCCTCCACTTT.

V is TRBV27 and J is TRBJ2-1; 9 nucleotides match TRBD2. The CDR3 contains 15 residues. Trimming cost V 5 bases and J 10 bases; bases outside gene matches: 12. Germline lookup yields CDR1 MNHEY and CDR2 SMNVEV (reference sequence). For the CDR3, the DNA is TGTGCCAGCAGTCCAAGTTTAGCGGGAGTGAGCGAGCAGTTCTTC. Protein product: CASSPSLAGVSEQFF.

The rearrangement uses TRBV29-1 and TRBJ1-2, with a possible D match to TRBD1 (6 bases). Germline V gene lookup returns CDR1 SQVTM and CDR2 ANQGSEA. The CDR3 runs 13 residues. V was clipped by 7 bases and J by 4 bases, with 16 bases between them. The CDR3 DNA reads as TGCAGCGCCTCCGGGACAAGATTCTATGGCTACACCTTC. Translating gives CSASGTRFYGYTF. The entire variable domain, with the rest obtained from reference TRBV29-1 and TRBJ1-2, is as follows: SAVISQKPSRDICQRGTSLTIQCQVDSQVTMMFWYRQQPGQSLTLIATANQGSEATYESGFVIDKFPISRPNLTFSTLTVSNMSPEDSSIYLCSASGTRFYGYTFGSGTRLTVV.

The chain links TRBV28 to TRBJ1-2; 12 positions agree with TRBD1. The CDR3 has 13 residues. Per the germline V gene, CDR1 is MDHEN and CDR2 is SYDVKM. Trimming at V came to 11 bases and at J to 8 bases, leaving 9 bases not matched to a gene. CDR3 residues: CAGRGQGAVGYTF. DNA of the CDR3: TGTGCCGGTCGGGGACAGGGGGCGGTCGGCTACACCTTC.

The V call is TRBV7-2, the J call TRBJ1-1, with D possibly TRBD1 on 6 matching bases. Trimming took 1 base from V and 5 from J, leaving 17 bases between them. The CDR3 runs 16 residues. The germline CDR1 and CDR2 sequences are SGHTA and FQGNSA. The CDR3 reads CASSLGGGVPRTEAFF. The CDR3, as DNA: TGTGCCAGCAGCTTAGGAGGGGGGGTCCCGAGGACTGAAGCTTTCTTT.

V usage is TRBV29-1 and J usage is TRBJ2-7, with D possibly matching TRBD2 (7 bases). V lost 4 bases, J lost 2 bases, and 15 bases lay in between. The V gene's germline CDR1 is SQVTM and CDR2 ANQGSEA. The CDR3 runs to 14 residues. CDR3 region: CSVGSGRGPYEQYF. The CDR3 DNA follows: TGCAGCGTTGGGTCGGGGCGGGGGCCCTACGAGCAGTACTTC.

The gene calls are TRBV6-1 and TRBJ1-5; 9 bases map to TRBD1. The germline CDR1 and CDR2 sequences are MNHNS and SASEGT. The junction had 11 bases not matched to a gene; V was cut back by 11 bases and J by 6 bases. CDR3 length equals 14 residues. In DNA, the CDR3 is TGTGCCGCCCGGGACAGGGAAGTCGGTCAGCCCCAGCATTTT. Protein product: CAARDREVGQPQHF.

The DNA for the CDR3 is TGTGCCAGCAGCAGGACTAGCAATAAAGAGACCCAGTACTTC. It translates to CASSRTSNKETQYF. The rearrangement joins TRBV7-2 to TRBJ2-5; 8 bases agree with TRBD2. The CDR3 length is 14 residues. With V trimmed by 5 bases and J by 3 bases, 5 bases remained unmatched. CDR1 SGHTA and CDR2 FQGNSA come from the germline V gene. Looking up the rest from reference TRBV7-2 and TRBJ2-5 gives the full variable domain: GAGVSQSPSNKVTEKGKDVELRCDPISGHTALYWYRQSLGQGLEFLIYFQGNSAPDKSGLPSDRFSAERTGGSVSTLTIQRTQQEDSAVYLCASSRTSNKETQYFGPGTRLLVL.

The J gene is TRBJ2-1, the V gene TRBV10-3; 10 bases are a match to TRBD2. The trim removed 6 bases at V and 9 bases at J, leaving 5 bases unmatched. CDR3 size: 13 residues. Germline V CDR1 and CDR2: ENHRY, SYGVKD. The CDR3 DNA follows: TGTGCCATCAGAGAACTAGCGGGGATTGAGCAGTTCTTC. Translated, it gives CAIRELAGIEQFF.

The CDR3 region has the DNA TGTGCCACCAGCGGGCTGCGGACAGGGTACTACACAGATACGCAGTATTTT. It codes for CATSGLRTGYYTDTQYF. This chain connects TRBV15 to TRBJ2-3; 8 bases match TRBD1. V lost 5 bases to trimming and J lost 2 bases; unmatched junction nucleotides: 12. Germline-derived CDR1 and CDR2 are LNHNV and YYDKDF (reference sequence). The CDR3 covers 17 residues.

This clone has only one observation. The chain joins TRBV5-6 to TRBJ1-2; 7 bases map to TRBD1. The CDR3 length is 16 residues. Germline CDR1 reads SGHDT; CDR2 reads YYEEEE. V was clipped by 0 bases and J by 0 bases; unmatched bases: 5. The CDR3 DNA follows: TGTGCCAGCAGCTTGGCTGGGACAGCCTCTAACTATGGCTACACCTTC. It encodes CASSLAGTASNYGYTF.

The chain couples TRBV18 to TRBJ2-5; 8 bases fit TRBD2. Germline-derived CDR1 and CDR2 are KGHSH and LQKENI. CDR3 length: 15 residues. The junction had 4 bases not matched to a gene; V was cut back by 0 bases and J by 4 bases. CDR3 sequence reads: CASSPPRTSRETQYF. In nucleotides, the CDR3 is TGTGCCAGCTCACCACCTCGGACTAGCCGAGAGACCCAGTACTTC.

V usage is TRBV10-2 and J usage is TRBJ2-5, with 12 bases lining up with TRBD2. The germline V gene encodes CDR1 WSHSY and CDR2 SAAADI. J gave up 7 bases and V 2 bases, and 5 bases lay outside the gene matches. The length of the CDR3 is 15 residues. The CDR3 protein is CASSEASGGAGTQYF. The CDR3 region has the DNA TGCGCCAGCAGTGAGGCTAGCGGGGGGGCGGGGACCCAGTACTTC.

This chain links TRBV19 with TRBJ1-1; D gene uncertain. Germline values: CDR1 LNHDA, CDR2 SQIVND (reference sequence). V lost 3 bases, J lost 4 bases, and 12 bases lay in between. The CDR3 has 14 residues. CDR3: CASSMTVGSTEAFF. The CDR3 nucleotides read TGTGCCAGTAGTATGACTGTAGGGAGCACTGAAGCTTTCTTT.

The chain uses TRBV4-1 and TRBJ1-4; 7 positions agree with TRBD1. The CDR3 loop spans 14 amino acids. Per germline, CDR1 MGHRA and CDR2 YSYEKL. V was clipped by 6 bases and J by 2 bases; unmatched bases: 3. CDR3 sequence: CASSRGQTNEKLFF. DNA of the CDR3: TGCGCCAGCAGTCGGGGACAGACTAATGAAAAACTGTTTTTT.

This clone was observed a single time. V is TRBV7-2 and J is TRBJ2-5, with D perhaps matching TRBD2 (6 bases). Trimming cost V 10 bases and J 4 bases, with 16 bases left between them. Germline CDR1 and CDR2: SGHTA and FQGNSA. This CDR3 spans 13 amino acids. The CDR3: CATTLAMGETQYF. Written as DNA, the CDR3 is TGTGCCACTACTCTAGCGATGGGAGAGACCCAGTACTTC.

This chain uses TRBV5-4 with TRBJ2-3; 9 bases fit TRBD2. CDR1 SGHNT and CDR2 YYREEE come from the germline V gene (reference sequence). This CDR3 is built from 15 residues. The trim removed 0 bases at V and 1 base at J, leaving 0 bases unmatched. CDR3 protein: CASSLASGGTDTQYF. The CDR3, as DNA: TGTGCCAGCAGCTTGGCTAGCGGGGGCACAGATACGCAGTATTTT.

The chain has TRBV4-3 and TRBJ2-5; 7 nucleotides match TRBD1. Trimming at V came to 1 base and at J to 2 bases, leaving 4 bases not matched to a gene. CDR3 length: 15 amino acids. Per the germline V gene, CDR1 is LGHNA and CDR2 is YSLEER. The CDR3 here is CASSQAMDRQETQYF. DNA of the CDR3: TGCGCCAGCAGCCAAGCTATGGACAGGCAAGAGACCCAGTACTTC.

This rearrangement joins TRBV29-1 to TRBJ2-1; TRBD1 agrees at 8 bases. The trim removed 7 bases at V and 2 bases at J, leaving 1 base unmatched. Germline CDR1 is SQVTM and CDR2 is ANQGSEA. CDR3 length: 12 amino acids. CDR3 nucleotides: TGCAGCGCACAGGGGGCCTACAATGAGCAGTTCTTC. Protein sequence: CSAQGAYNEQFF.

The chain links TRBV5-6 to TRBJ1-5; 12 bases are shared with TRBD1. This CDR3 contains 16 residues. CDR1 and CDR2 from the germline V gene are SGHDT and YYEEEE. The V gene end was trimmed by 4 bases and the J gene end by 2 bases; junction bases not matched to a gene: 4. CDR3 in DNA: TGTGCCAGCAGCCCAGGGACAGGGGGCGGCAATCAGCCCCAGCATTTT. This sequence encodes CASSPGTGGGNQPQHF. The full variable domain, with the rest looked up from reference TRBV5-6 and TRBJ1-5, is DAGVTQSPTHLIKTRGQQVTLRCSPKSGHDTVSWYQQALGQGPQFIFQYYEEEERQRGNFPDRFSGHQFPNYSSELNVNALLLGDSALYLCASSPGTGGGNQPQHFGDGTRLSIL.

This chain uses TRBV28 with TRBJ1-1, with TRBD1 identical over 8 bases. The CDR3 contains 13 residues. With 5 bases clipped from V and 5 bases from J, the junction kept 4 bases outside the gene matches. CDR1 and CDR2 from the germline V gene are MDHEN and SYDVKM. The CDR3 DNA is TGTGCCAGCAGTCTTACAGGGGGGACTGAAGCTTTCTTT. Translating gives CASSLTGGTEAFF.

V usage is TRBV5-4 and J usage is TRBJ1-4; possibly TRBD1 for D (5 bases). Germline V gene lookup returns CDR1 SGHNT and CDR2 YYREEE (reference sequence). This CDR3 comprises 14 residues. Trimming pared 0 bases from V and 5 bases from J, leaving 8 bases between. The CDR3 bases are TGTGCCAGCAGCTTGGGGGGACCCAATGAAAAACTGTTTTTT. Its translation: CASSLGGPNEKLFF.

The chain has TRBV5-1 and TRBJ1-1; D gene ambiguous. Germline V gives CDR1 SGHRS, CDR2 YFSETQ. The V end was cut by 2 bases, the J end by 0 bases, with 14 bases between. The CDR3 is 16 residues long. The CDR3 reads CASSLLSMGMNTEAFF. Here the CDR3 DNA reads TGCGCCAGCAGCTTACTATCGATGGGGATGAACACTGAAGCTTTCTTT.

With respect to this clone: The same CDR3 can be traced to other DNA sequences in this sample. The V call is TRBV7-2, the J call TRBJ2-5; 13 nucleotides agree with TRBD2. V was clipped by 1 base and J by 4 bases; unmatched bases: 3. The CDR3 loop spans 16 amino acids. CDR1 is SGHTA, CDR2 FQGNSA, per germline. The CDR3 nucleotides read TGTGCCAGCAGCTTAGGACTAGCGGGAGGTGGAGAGACCCAGTACTTC. Its translation is CASSLGLAGGGETQYF.

The chain has TRBV2 and TRBJ2-5, with TRBD1 identical over 7 bases. This CDR3 contains 13 residues. The V gene's germline CDR1 is SNHLY and CDR2 FYNNEI. The V gene end was trimmed by 7 bases and the J gene end by 10 bases; junction bases not matched to a gene: 12. Here the CDR3 DNA reads TGTGCCAGCACTATAGGACAGGCCCGGAACCAGTACTTC. Encoded protein: CASTIGQARNQYF.

V usage is TRBV19 and J usage is TRBJ2-1, with 7 bases matching TRBD1. The CDR3 is 14 amino acids. Germline V gene lookup returns CDR1 LNHDA and CDR2 SQIVND (reference sequence). V dropped 4 bases and J dropped 6; count of bases not matched to a gene: 6. DNA for the CDR3: TGTGCCAGTAGTACCACGACAGGGTCCAATGAGCAGTTCTTC. The encoded protein is CASSTTTGSNEQFF.

The J gene is TRBJ2-7, the V gene TRBV30; 7 bases line up with TRBD1. The CDR3 has 14 amino acids. J lost 3 bases, V lost 4 bases, and 9 bases had no gene match. Germline-derived CDR1 and CDR2 are GTSNPN and SVGIG (reference sequence). CDR3 residues: CAWKQDRSFYEQYF. The CDR3 DNA reads TGTGCCTGGAAACAGGACAGGTCGTTCTACGAGCAGTACTTC.